Following are 19 T cell receptor beta chains from one sample sequenced in a study of cytomegalovirus exposure and HLA in healthy donors. Assay: immunoSEQ multiplex PCR; the TCRdb copy retains only in-frame clones and omits some. The table includes 150,000 to 170,000 clones, 70% to 90% detected once. Sequencing was performed on PBMCs. The receptors stem from a human donor in good health.

The V call is TRBV14, the J call TRBJ1-1, with D possibly being TRBD1 (5 bases). Germline V gene data show CDR1 as SGHDN and CDR2 as FVKESK. The CDR3 runs 14 residues. Trimming pared 1 base from V and 5 bases from J, leaving 11 bases between. The CDR3 protein is CASSQVRTQTEAFF. The CDR3 DNA reads TGTGCCAGCAGCCAAGTCCGGACACAAACTGAAGCTTTCTTT.

The chain carries TRBV19 and TRBJ2-7; D gene uncertain. Germline lookup yields CDR1 LNHDA and CDR2 SQIVND (reference sequence). The CDR3 spans 13 residues. Deletions cut 3 bases from V and 1 base from J, with 7 bases between. CDR3 bases: TGTGCCAGTAGTATGACTGCTTCCTACGAGCAGTACTTC. Its translation is CASSMTASYEQYF.

This clone turned up a few times. V gene TRBV4-1 combines with J gene TRBJ1-1; no firm D call. With 8 bases removed from V and 1 base from J, the gap between germline ends came to 14 bases. The CDR3 runs to 14 residues. In germline, CDR1 is MGHRA, CDR2 YSYEKL. CDR3 sequence reads: CASGDYMGNTEAFF. The CDR3 DNA reads as TGCGCCAGCGGAGACTACATGGGGAACACTGAAGCTTTCTTT.

A few counts support this clone. CDR3 DNA: TGTGCCAGCAGTTATCCGGGGTCCTACGAGCAGTACTTC. Translated: CASSYPGSYEQYF. The chain recombines TRBV6-5 with TRBJ2-7; D is possibly TRBD2 (5 bases). The CDR3 is 13 residues long. Trimming took 3 bases from V and 1 from J, leaving 7 bases between them. The germline CDR1 and CDR2 sequences are MNHEY and SVGAGI.

This clone has only one observation. The V gene is TRBV25-1, the J gene TRBJ2-3; 7 positions match TRBD1. V was pared by 5 bases and J by 4 bases, with 12 bases of the junction left unmatched. The CDR3 extends over 16 amino acids. Germline CDR1 is MGHDK and CDR2 is SYGVNS. The DNA for the CDR3 is TGTGCCAGCAGTACATTACAGGGGTCCCCGGCAGATACGCAGTATTTT. Protein sequence: CASSTLQGSPADTQYF.

The chain couples TRBV30 to TRBJ1-2; TRBD1 might be the D (5 bases). CDR1 is GTSNPN, CDR2 SVGIG, per germline (reference sequence). This CDR3 is built from 14 residues. V dropped 0 bases and J dropped 7 bases, with 15 bases sitting between them. CDR3 sequence reads: CAWSVTTGGTGYTF. The CDR3 DNA follows: TGTGCCTGGAGTGTTACCACCGGAGGGACTGGCTACACCTTC.

The chain couples TRBV5-1 to TRBJ1-5, with TRBD1 matching 9 bases. J gave up 6 bases and V 3 bases, and 7 bases lay outside the gene matches. The CDR3 contains 15 residues. The germline V gene has CDR1 SGHRS and CDR2 YFSETQ. The CDR3: CASSSGDRDAQPQHF. The DNA for the CDR3 is TGCGCCAGCAGCTCCGGGGACAGGGATGCTCAGCCCCAGCATTTT.

The genes are TRBV7-8 and TRBJ2-3, with TRBD2 matching over 9 bases. Germline lookup yields CDR1 SGHVS and CDR2 FQNEAQ. The CDR3 runs to 15 residues. Losses at the gene ends were 5 bases for V and 2 bases for J; bases not matched to a gene: 5. The CDR3 bases are TGTGCCAGCAGCGATCTAGCGGGATTCACAGATACGCAGTATTTT. Translation: CASSDLAGFTDTQYF.

This clone appeared a single time. The V call is TRBV20-1, the J call TRBJ1-1; no reliable D call. V lost 0 bases and J 12 bases, leaving 8 bases between the germline ends. This CDR3 contains 10 residues. The germline gives CDR1 DFQATT, CDR2 SNEGSKA (reference sequence). In nucleotides, the CDR3 is TGCAGTGCTAGAGACCTTTTCCCTTTCTTT. The encoded protein is CSARDLFPFF.

The V and J genes are TRBV28 and TRBJ2-1, with 7 bases matching TRBD2. The CDR3 has 15 residues. CDR1 and CDR2 (germline): MDHEN, SYDVKM. The junction had 2 bases not matched to a gene; V was cut back by 3 bases and J by 0 bases. CDR3 sequence: CASSFGGSSYNEQFF. Written as DNA, the CDR3 is TGTGCCAGCAGTTTTGGCGGGAGCTCCTACAATGAGCAGTTCTTC.

This sequence joins TRBV5-1 and TRBJ2-6, with 8 bases aligning to TRBD1. With V trimmed by 9 bases and J by 1 base, 9 bases remained unmatched. Germline lookup yields CDR1 SGHRS and CDR2 YFSETQ. This CDR3 has 16 amino acids. The DNA of the CDR3 is TGCGCCACCTCGGACAGGGCTGGGTCTGGGGCCAACGTCCTGACTTTC. Protein product: CATSDRAGSGANVLTF. The whole variable domain, filled in from reference TRBV5-1 and TRBJ2-6, reads KAGVTQTPRYLIKTRGQQVTLSCSPISGHRSVSWYQQTPGQGLQFLFEYFSETQRNKGNFPGRFSGRQFSNSRSEMNVSTLELGDSALYLCATSDRAGSGANVLTFGAGSRLTVL.

This clone occurred once. The chain couples TRBV11-2 to TRBJ2-2, with 8 bases that match TRBD1. J gave up 6 bases and V 6 bases, and 9 bases lay outside the gene matches. Looked up from germline, CDR1 is SGHAT and CDR2 is FQNNGV. The CDR3 has 15 residues. The CDR3 is CASRYSQGAAGELFF. Written as DNA, the CDR3 is TGTGCCAGCAGATATAGTCAGGGGGCAGCCGGGGAGCTGTTTTTT.

This chain joins TRBV6-5 and TRBJ2-1; 8 nucleotides agree with TRBD1. There are 15 residues in the CDR3. Germline lookup yields CDR1 MNHEY and CDR2 SVGAGI. The ends lost 6 bases at V and 0 bases at J; junction bases unmatched: 4. CDR3 sequence (DNA): TGTGCCAGCAGCCCCGACAGGGGCTCCTACAATGAGCAGTTCTTC. This encodes CASSPDRGSYNEQFF.

The rearrangement uses TRBV15 and TRBJ2-1; 7 bases line up with TRBD2. The CDR3 has 14 amino acids. The J segment lost 1 base and the V segment lost 5 bases, leaving 2 bases of the junction unmatched. Per germline, CDR1 LNHNV and CDR2 YYDKDF (reference sequence). The CDR3 region has the DNA TGTGCCACCAGCCCGGGGGGTTCCTACAATGAGCAGTTCTTC. It is translated as CATSPGGSYNEQFF.

This clone was observed a handful of times. V gene TRBV28 combines with J gene TRBJ2-1; TRBD2 matches at 11 bases. Germline V gene data show CDR1 as MDHEN and CDR2 as SYDVKM. The CDR3 spans 15 residues. J gave up 4 bases and V 5 bases, and 4 bases lay outside the gene matches. The chain's CDR3 is CASSRLAGSYNEQFF. The CDR3 DNA sequence: TGTGCCAGCAGTCGACTAGCGGGATCTTACAATGAGCAGTTCTTC.

The chain uses TRBV15 and TRBJ2-1, with D tentatively TRBD1 (7 bases). The CDR3 loop spans 16 amino acids. The germline gives CDR1 LNHNV, CDR2 YYDKDF (reference sequence). Trimming shortened V by 4 bases and J by 7 bases, and 20 bases separated the two germline ends. The CDR3 sequence is CATSKKGPTGRNEQFF. CDR3 nucleotide sequence: TGTGCCACCAGCAAAAAGGGTCCGACAGGGAGGAATGAGCAGTTCTTC.

CDR3 sequence: CASSIVIGPSSYEQYF. CDR3 bases: TGTGCCAGTAGTATCGTGATCGGTCCATCCTCCTACGAGCAGTACTTC. The chain couples TRBV19 to TRBJ2-7, with D unclear. Trimming removed 3 bases from V and 0 bases from J, with 15 bases in between. The CDR3 has 16 residues. The V gene's germline CDR1 is LNHDA and CDR2 SQIVND (reference sequence).

This clone was seen a handful of times. CDR3: CASSSASGEETQYF. DNA for the CDR3: TGTGCCAGCAGCTCCGCTAGCGGGGAAGAGACCCAGTACTTC. V gene TRBV7-2 combines with J gene TRBJ2-5; TRBD2 matches at 9 bases. The V gene end was trimmed by 4 bases and the J gene end by 3 bases; junction bases not matched to a gene: 3. Germline loops: CDR1 SGHTA, CDR2 FQGNSA. There are 14 residues in the CDR3.

This clone was recorded a few times. The chain combines TRBV2 with TRBJ1-2; D might be TRBD1 (6 bases). Germline-derived CDR1 and CDR2 are SNHLY and FYNNEI. This CDR3 contains 19 residues. Trimming pared 9 bases from V and 5 bases from J, leaving 34 bases between. The DNA for the CDR3 is TGTGCCAGTACGAGGGGGAACCCGGACAGCCAAACCCTTAGGTATGGCTACACCTTC. Translating gives CASTRGNPDSQTLRYGYTF. Supplemented by reference TRBV2 and TRBJ1-2, the full variable domain reads EPEVTQTPSHQVTQMGQEVILRCVPISNHLYFYWYRQILGQKVEFLVSFYNNEISEKSEIFDDQFSVERPDGSNFTLKIRSTKLEDSAMYFCASTRGNPDSQTLRYGYTFGSGTRLTVV.